This passage covers 10 T cell receptor beta chains from one sample sequenced in a study of T-cell reconstitution after alpha-beta-depleted transplantation in children. Preparation of the TCRbeta library used unique molecular identifiers. TCRdb ran MiXCR on the PCR reads and lists one entry per CDR3 protein. The repertoire holds some 440,000 distinct CDR3 sequences, 15% to 20% seen once, with roughly 27% in the top ten. The source material was PBMCs, mostly from graft donor cells, sampled 360 days after TCRalphabeta/CD19-depleted stem cell transplant. All receptors come from a boy under two years old who had a stem cell transplant for Wiskott-Aldrich syndrome, so the T cells may come from the graft donor.

This clonotype was seen a few times. This rearrangement joins TRBV29-1 to TRBJ2-3, with D unresolved. V was pared by 4 bases and J by 5 bases, with 13 bases between. Germline V lookup: CDR1 SQVTM, CDR2 ANQGSEA. CDR3 length equals 13 residues. This CDR3 reads CSVALFKKDTQYF. The CDR3 bases are TGCAGCGTTGCCCTCTTCAAAAAAGATACGCAGTATTTT.

The chain is built from TRBV5-1 and TRBJ2-7; D perhaps matches TRBD1 (7 bases). Germline CDR1 SGHRS, CDR2 YFSETQ. With 0 bases removed from V and 3 bases from J, the gap between germline ends came to 10 bases. CDR3 length: 14 amino acids. CDR3 sequence (DNA): TGCGCCAGCAGCTTGGGACAGGGACTCTACGAGCAGTACTTC. Translating it yields CASSLGQGLYEQYF.

This clonotype occurred a few times. The chain joins TRBV6-2 or TRBV6-3 to TRBJ2-1; D is perhaps TRBD2 (8 bases). The CDR3 sequence is 12 residues long. V was trimmed by 7 bases and J by 12 bases, leaving 16 bases between them. Germline CDR1 MNHEY, CDR2 SVGEGT. The CDR3 coding sequence is TGTGCCAGCACCATACAGGGGACTAGGCAGTTCTTC. Amino acids: CASTIQGTRQFF.

The CDR3 nucleotides read TGTGCCATCAGACCGGGAAGCTCCTACAATGAGCAGTTCTTC. This codes for CAIRPGSSYNEQFF. V is TRBV10-3 and J is TRBJ2-1; the D gene is possibly TRBD2 (5 bases). The germline V gene encodes CDR1 ENHRY and CDR2 SYGVKD. The CDR3 sequence is 14 residues long. Trimming removed 6 bases at V and 0 bases at J, with 9 bases between.

This clonotype was seen a few times. The germline gene is not matched at one end of the junction; a read error may be the cause. The V gene is TRBV2, the J gene TRBJ2-5, with a weak D call TRBD2 (5 bases). From germline, CDR1 is SNHLY and CDR2 FYNNEI. The CDR3 is made up of 16 amino acids. The CDR3, as DNA: TGTGCCAGCAGTGAAGTTCGGGGAAATCCGCGTGAGACTCAGTACTTC. Residues: CASSEVRGNPRETQYF.

This clonotype was seen a handful of times. This chain joins TRBV29-1 and TRBJ2-1; TRBD2 matches at 7 bases. Trimming removed 4 bases from V and 2 bases from J; junction bases left unmatched: 5. CDR1 is SQVTM and CDR2 is ANQGSEA in the germline V gene. The CDR3 is 14 amino acids. Written as DNA, the CDR3 is TGCAGCGTTGGGGGGGGGAGCCCCTACAATGAGCAGTTCTTC. The encoded protein is CSVGGGSPYNEQFF.

This clonotype has more than one count but fewer than ten. This sequence joins TRBV11-2 and TRBJ1-1; TRBD1 is a possible D gene (6 bases). V lost 0 bases, J lost 1 base, and 9 bases lay in between. The CDR3 sequence is 15 residues long. Per the germline V gene, CDR1 is SGHAT and CDR2 is FQNNGV. Written as DNA, the CDR3 is TGTGCCAGCAGCTTAGACAGGGGTTCGAACACTGAAGCTTTCTTT. It yields the protein CASSLDRGSNTEAFF.

This clonotype was counted ten times or more. This chain connects TRBV12-3 or TRBV12-4 to TRBJ2-1, with D perhaps TRBD1 or TRBD2 (5 bases each). Trimming pared 6 bases from V and 10 bases from J, leaving 19 bases between. This CDR3 contains 14 residues. The CDR3 nucleotides read TGTGCCAGCAGGACCCTTCGCAGGGAGAGGGAGCAGTTCTTC. As protein: CASRTLRREREQFF.

This clonotype was detected ten times or more. This chain uses TRBV12-3 or TRBV12-4 with TRBJ1-4, with a tentative D call TRBD1 (6 bases). There are 16 residues in the CDR3. V dropped 1 base and J dropped 4 bases, with 13 bases sitting between them. For the CDR3, the DNA is TGTGCCAGCAGTTTAGATGGTGGCAGGGGTAATGAAAAACTGTTTTTT. This gives the protein CASSLDGGRGNEKLFF.

This clonotype was seen more than once but under ten times. The rearrangement joins TRBV11-2 to TRBJ1-1; 7 bases line up with TRBD1. The J segment lost 1 base and the V segment lost 5 bases, leaving 4 bases of the junction unmatched. This CDR3 spans 14 amino acids. CDR1 and CDR2 from the germline V gene are SGHAT and FQNNGV. CDR3 in amino acids: CASSRKGANTEAFF. CDR3 bases: TGTGCCAGCAGCCGAAAGGGGGCGAACACTGAAGCTTTCTTT. Together with reference TRBV11-2 and TRBJ1-1, the CDR3 gives the full variable domain: EAGVAQSPRYKIIEKRQSVAFWCNPISGHATLYWYQQILGQGPKLLIQFQNNGVVDDSQLPKDRFSAERLKGVDSTLKIQPAKLEDSAVYLCASSRKGANTEAFFGQGTRLTVV.